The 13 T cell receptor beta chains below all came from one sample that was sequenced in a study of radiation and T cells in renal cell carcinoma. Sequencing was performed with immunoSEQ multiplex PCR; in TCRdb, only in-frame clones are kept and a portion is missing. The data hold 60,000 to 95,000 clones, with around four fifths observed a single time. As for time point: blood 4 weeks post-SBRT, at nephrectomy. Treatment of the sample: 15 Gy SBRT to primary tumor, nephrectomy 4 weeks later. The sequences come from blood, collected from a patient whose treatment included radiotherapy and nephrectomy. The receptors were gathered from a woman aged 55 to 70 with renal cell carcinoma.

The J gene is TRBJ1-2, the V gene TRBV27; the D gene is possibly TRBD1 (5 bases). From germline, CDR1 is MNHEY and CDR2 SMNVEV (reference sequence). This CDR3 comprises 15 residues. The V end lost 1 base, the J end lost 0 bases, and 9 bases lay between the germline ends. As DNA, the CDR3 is TGTGCCAGCAGTTTATTTGGGGGGGCTAACTATGGCTACACCTTC. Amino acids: CASSLFGGANYGYTF.

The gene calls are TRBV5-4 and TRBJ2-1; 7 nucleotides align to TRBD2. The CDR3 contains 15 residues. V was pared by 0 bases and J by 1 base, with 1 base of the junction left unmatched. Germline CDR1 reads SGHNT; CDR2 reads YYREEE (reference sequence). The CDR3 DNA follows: TGTGCCAGCAGCTTGGGGACTAGTTCCTACAATGAGCAGTTCTTC. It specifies CASSLGTSSYNEQFF.

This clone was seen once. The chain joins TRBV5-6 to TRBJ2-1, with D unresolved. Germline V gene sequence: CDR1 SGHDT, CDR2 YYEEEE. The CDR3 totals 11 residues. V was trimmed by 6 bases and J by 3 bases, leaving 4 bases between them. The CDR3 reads CASTNYNEQFF. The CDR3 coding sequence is TGTGCCAGCACCAACTACAATGAGCAGTTCTTC.

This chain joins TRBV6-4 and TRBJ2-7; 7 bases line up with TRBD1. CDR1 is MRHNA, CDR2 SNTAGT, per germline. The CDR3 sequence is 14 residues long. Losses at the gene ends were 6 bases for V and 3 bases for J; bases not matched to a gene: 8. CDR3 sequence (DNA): TGTGCCAGCAGAAGGGGACAGCCGGACTACGAGCAGTACTTC. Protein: CASRRGQPDYEQYF.

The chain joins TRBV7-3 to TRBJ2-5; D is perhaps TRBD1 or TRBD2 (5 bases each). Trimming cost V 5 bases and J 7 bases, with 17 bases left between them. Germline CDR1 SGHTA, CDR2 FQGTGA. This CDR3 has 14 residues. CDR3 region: CASSPGLLGGTQYF. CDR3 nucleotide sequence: TGTGCCAGCAGCCCCGGACTGCTTGGGGGGACCCAGTACTTC. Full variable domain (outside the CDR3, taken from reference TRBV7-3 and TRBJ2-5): GAGVSQTPSNKVTEKGKYVELRCDPISGHTALYWYRQSLGQGPEFLIYFQGTGAADDSGLPNDRFFAVRPEGSVSTLKIQRTERGDSAVYLCASSPGLLGGTQYFGPGTRLLVL.

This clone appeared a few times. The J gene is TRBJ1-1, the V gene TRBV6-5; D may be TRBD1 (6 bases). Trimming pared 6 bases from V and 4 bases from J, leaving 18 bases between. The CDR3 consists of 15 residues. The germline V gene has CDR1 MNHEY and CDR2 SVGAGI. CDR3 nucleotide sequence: TGTGCCAGCAGACCCTGGACAGCGGAGGGCACTGAAGCTTTCTTT. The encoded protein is CASRPWTAEGTEAFF.

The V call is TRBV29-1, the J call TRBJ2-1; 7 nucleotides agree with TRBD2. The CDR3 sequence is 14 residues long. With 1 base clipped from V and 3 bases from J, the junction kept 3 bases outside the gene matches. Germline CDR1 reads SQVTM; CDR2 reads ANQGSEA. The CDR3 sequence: CSVEGAGDYNEQFF. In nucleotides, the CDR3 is TGCAGCGTTGAAGGGGCGGGAGACTACAATGAGCAGTTCTTC.

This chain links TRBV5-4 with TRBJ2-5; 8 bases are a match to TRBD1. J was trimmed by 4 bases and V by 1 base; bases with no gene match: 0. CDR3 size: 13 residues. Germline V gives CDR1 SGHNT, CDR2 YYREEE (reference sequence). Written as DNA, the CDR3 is TGTGCCAGCAGCTTGACAGGGGGAGAGACCCAGTACTTC. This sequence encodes CASSLTGGETQYF.

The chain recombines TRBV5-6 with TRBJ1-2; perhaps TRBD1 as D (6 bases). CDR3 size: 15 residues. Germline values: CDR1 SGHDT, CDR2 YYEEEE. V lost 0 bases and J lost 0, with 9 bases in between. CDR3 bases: TGTGCCAGCAGCTTGGCAGGGGTGGCTAACTATGGCTACACCTTC. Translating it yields CASSLAGVANYGYTF.

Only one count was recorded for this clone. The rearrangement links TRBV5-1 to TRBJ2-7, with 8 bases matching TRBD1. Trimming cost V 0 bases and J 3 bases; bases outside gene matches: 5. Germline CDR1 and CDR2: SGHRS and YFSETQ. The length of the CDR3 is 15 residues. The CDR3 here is CASSLAGDRNYEQYF. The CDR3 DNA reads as TGCGCCAGCAGCTTGGCGGGGGACAGGAACTACGAGCAGTACTTC.

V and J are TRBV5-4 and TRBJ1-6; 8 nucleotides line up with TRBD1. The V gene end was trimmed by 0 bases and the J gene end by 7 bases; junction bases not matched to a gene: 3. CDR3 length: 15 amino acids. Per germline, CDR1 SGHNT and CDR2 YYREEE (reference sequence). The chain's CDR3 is CASSLDRGRNSPLHF. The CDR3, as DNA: TGTGCCAGCAGCTTGGACAGGGGGAGGAATTCACCCCTCCACTTT. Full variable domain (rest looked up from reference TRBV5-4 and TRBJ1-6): ETGVTQSPTHLIKTRGQQVTLRCSSQSGHNTVSWYQQALGQGPQFIFQYYREEENGRGNFPPRFSGLQFPNYSSELNVNALELDDSALYLCASSLDRGRNSPLHFGNGTRLTVT.

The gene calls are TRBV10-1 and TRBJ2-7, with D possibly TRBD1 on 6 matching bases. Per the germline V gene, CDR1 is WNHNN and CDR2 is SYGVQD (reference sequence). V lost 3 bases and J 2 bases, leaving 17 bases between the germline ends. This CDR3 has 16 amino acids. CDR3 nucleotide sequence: TGCGCCAGCAGTGACGCCCAACAGGGCGAACCCTACGAGCAGTACTTC. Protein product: CASSDAQQGEPYEQYF.

The CDR3 bases are TGTGCCAGCAACAGGGGATATGGCTACACCTTC. As protein: CASNRGYGYTF. The chain employs TRBV2 and TRBJ1-2, with 7 nucleotides matching TRBD1. Per germline, CDR1 SNHLY and CDR2 FYNNEI. After removal of 7 bases from V and 5 bases from J, the junction contained 1 base not matched to a gene. The CDR3 is 11 residues long.